The present T cell receptor beta chain was sequenced within a study of blood T cell repertoires in COVID-19. In the study overall: COVID-19 samples, acute and convalescent, were from the United States, Italy and Spain. PBMCs, B-cell-depleted T cells, or T cells were the source of the cDNA or gDNA that made up the material.

As handled by the study authors: Estimated nucleated cell counts came from reference gene primer amplification. Sequenced by immunoSEQ multiplex PCR; TCRdb stores in-frame clones only, minus some. The V and J calls and clone size were taken over from that table, and D and trimming were inferred from the DNA. The table records about 220,000 clones, 75% to 90% of them present only once. After removal of 1 base from V and 2 bases from J, the junction contained 2 bases not matched to a gene. Per germline, CDR1 SGHTA and CDR2 FQGNSA. This CDR3 is 16 amino acids long. Seattle researchers signed up patients amid active infection and tracked them longitudinally.

Input material: peripheral blood. The TCR was taken from a woman in her 70s with COVID-19, enrolled during active disease. The V call is TRBV7-2, the J call TRBJ1-2, with 12 bases aligning to TRBD1. CDR3 residues: CASSLGGQGANYGYTF. The CDR3 DNA follows: TGTGCCAGCAGCTTAGGGGGACAGGGGGCGAACTATGGCTACACCTTC.